This section outlines one TCR beta chain sequence together with its context. This CDR3 spans 17 amino acids. Between the trimmed V and J ends, which lost 3 bases and 9 bases, there was a span of 24 bases. In germline, CDR1 is LNHNV, CDR2 YYDKDF (reference sequence). Original processing methods: It was from reference gene primer amplification that nucleated cell counts were estimated. Libraries were prepared by immunoSEQ multiplex PCR; TCRdb keeps only in-frame clonotypes and omits some of them. D and trimming were read from the DNA, whereas the V and J calls and clone size are those reported in that table. Of 200,000 to 250,000 clones listed, 88% were seen once; the top ten hold less than 3%. These data are taken from a study of blood T cell repertoires in COVID-19. Across the study: Some COVID-19 samples were acute and others convalescent; all came from the United States, Italy and Spain. Nucleic acid was either cDNA or gDNA, and it came from T cells, B-cell-depleted T cells, or PBMCs.

The sequencing sample was made of peripheral blood. This sequence originates from a woman between 55 and 75 years old with acute or convalescent COVID-19. The rearrangement joins TRBV15 to TRBJ2-1; D possibly corresponds to TRBD2 (6 bases). CDR3 protein: CATSSPSEGRMTREQFF. Written as DNA, the CDR3 is TGTGCCACCAGCAGCCCTAGCGAGGGGAGGATGACCCGTGAGCAGTTCTTC.